One sample yielded the 18 T cell receptor beta chains listed below, sequenced in a study of response to subunit inactivated influenza vaccine. TCRdb reprocessed the RT-PCR reads with MiXCR, giving one entry per CDR3 protein. The data hold roughly 710,000 distinct CDR3 sequences, with 14% observed a single time. Sequencing was performed on PBMCs from blood, taken around two weeks before vaccination. The origin of the receptors is a man between 50 and 59 years old who received an inactivated influenza vaccine.

This clonotype turned up a few times. The chain has TRBV11-2 and TRBJ2-3; 15 bases line up with TRBD2. Germline V gives CDR1 SGHAT, CDR2 FQNNGV. V dropped 5 bases and J dropped 7; count of bases not matched to a gene: 4. This CDR3 comprises 15 residues. This CDR3 reads CASSRTSGGDYTQYF. CDR3 DNA sequence: TGTGCCAGCAGCAGGACTAGCGGGGGGGACTATACGCAGTATTTT.

This clonotype was detected many times. The gene calls are TRBV28 and TRBJ2-7; D is unclear. CDR1 is MDHEN, CDR2 SYDVKM, per germline. This CDR3 spans 16 amino acids. The V end was cut by 3 bases, the J end by 0 bases, with 15 bases between. The CDR3 DNA follows: TGTGCCAGCAGTTTGATTCTCGCGAAAAGCTCCTACGAGCAGTACTTC. Translation gives CASSLILAKSSYEQYF. Together with reference TRBV28 and TRBJ2-7, the CDR3 gives the full variable domain: DVKVTQSSRYLVKRTGEKVFLECVQDMDHENMFWYRQDPGLGLRLIYFSYDVKMKEKGDIPEGYSVSREKKERFSLILESASTNQTSMYLCASSLILAKSSYEQYFGPGTRLTVT.

This clonotype was found many times. This chain connects TRBV7-9 to TRBJ2-3; D is undetermined. V lost 1 base and J 4 bases, leaving 12 bases between the germline ends. The CDR3 extends over 15 amino acids. Looked up from germline, CDR1 is SEHNR and CDR2 is FQNEAQ (reference sequence). The DNA for the CDR3 is TGTGCCAGCAGCTTAGGGTCCTTTGGGTCAGATACGCAGTATTTT. Amino acid sequence: CASSLGSFGSDTQYF.

The chain employs TRBV15 and TRBJ2-7; D possibly corresponds to TRBD2 (7 bases). Germline lookup yields CDR1 LNHNV and CDR2 YYDKDF (reference sequence). The CDR3 loop spans 14 amino acids. V was clipped by 1 base and J by 4 bases, with 11 bases between them. CDR3 loop: CATSRAGEGYEQYF. The CDR3 DNA follows: TGTGCCACCAGCAGAGCAGGGGAGGGGTACGAGCAGTACTTC.

This clonotype was seen a handful of times. The CDR3 protein is CASPELTGSSGANVLTF. DNA for the CDR3: TGTGCCAGCCCCGAGTTGACAGGGAGCTCTGGGGCCAACGTCCTGACTTTC. V is TRBV21-1 and J is TRBJ2-6; the table's D call, TRBD1, has no DNA check behind it. TRBV21-1 is a listed pseudogene. The CDR3 runs to 17 residues.

The genes are TRBV4-1 and TRBJ2-1; D might be TRBD1 (6 bases). Germline values: CDR1 MGHRA, CDR2 YSYEKL. V dropped 0 bases and J dropped 8 bases, with 14 bases sitting between them. CDR3 size: 15 residues. The CDR3 bases are TGCGCCAGCAGCCAAGAGCTAGTTGGGGGCGATGAGCAGTTCTTC. Encoded protein: CASSQELVGGDEQFF.

The V and J genes are TRBV29-1 and TRBJ1-5; 11 nucleotides line up with TRBD1. The V gene end was trimmed by 4 bases and the J gene end by 0 bases; junction bases not matched to a gene: 2. The CDR3 extends over 15 amino acids. Germline V CDR1 and CDR2: SQVTM, ANQGSEA. The CDR3 reads CSVAGTGGSNQPQHF. The CDR3 nucleotides are TGCAGCGTTGCGGGGACAGGGGGTAGCAATCAGCCCCAGCATTTT.

The DNA for the CDR3 is TGTGCCAGCAGCCCCCAACAACGCACAGATACGCAGTATTTT. This codes for CASSPQQRTDTQYF. V and J are TRBV7-2 and TRBJ2-3; D uncertain. The CDR3 loop spans 14 amino acids. Trimming removed 5 bases from V and 1 base from J, with 10 bases in between. CDR1 and CDR2 (germline): SGHTA, FQGNSA. Full variable domain (outside the CDR3, taken from reference TRBV7-2 and TRBJ2-3): GAGVSQSPSNKVTEKGKDVELRCDPISGHTALYWYRQSLGQGLEFLIYFQGNSAPDKSGLPSDRFSAERTGGSVSTLTIQRTQQEDSAVYLCASSPQQRTDTQYFGPGTRLTVL.

The V call is TRBV7-2, the J call TRBJ1-5; 9 bases map to TRBD1. The junction had 9 bases not matched to a gene; V was cut back by 5 bases and J by 7 bases. The CDR3 totals 15 residues. Looked up from germline, CDR1 is SGHTA and CDR2 is FQGNSA. The CDR3 spells CASSTDTGGRQPQHF. The CDR3 DNA follows: TGTGCCAGCAGCACCGATACAGGGGGCAGGCAGCCCCAGCATTTT.

This clonotype was seen a handful of times. The V and J genes are TRBV7-3 and TRBJ2-6; a possible D gene is TRBD1 (6 bases). V was shortened by 2 bases and J by 0 bases, with 8 bases between the two germline ends. The CDR3 extends over 16 amino acids. Germline-derived CDR1 and CDR2 are SGHTA and FQGTGA. The CDR3 coding sequence is TGTGCCAGCAGCTTACAGGGGTTCTCTGGGGCCAACGTCCTGACTTTC. It yields the protein CASSLQGFSGANVLTF.

The chain couples TRBV6-6 to TRBJ2-7; 8 bases are shared with TRBD2. The germline V gene has CDR1 MNHNY and CDR2 SVGAGI (reference sequence). The CDR3 has 13 residues. V shed 2 bases, J shed 6 bases, and the junction held 3 bases outside the gene matches. CDR3 in amino acids: CASSYTGGGEQYF. CDR3 nucleotide sequence: TGTGCCAGCAGTTACACCGGGGGGGGCGAGCAGTACTTC.

This clonotype has more than one count but fewer than ten. The chain links TRBV15 to TRBJ1-6, with D maybe TRBD1 (6 bases). Trimming took off 4 bases at V and 9 bases at J, with 16 bases between the two ends. The germline V gene encodes CDR1 LNHNV and CDR2 YYDKDF (reference sequence). CDR3 length equals 15 residues. The chain's CDR3 is CATSTFRDNRSPLHF. The CDR3 bases are TGTGCCACCAGCACTTTCCGGGACAACCGTTCACCCCTCCACTTT. Full variable domain (missing parts from reference TRBV15 and TRBJ1-6): DAMVIQNPRYQVTQFGKPVTLSCSQTLNHNVMYWYQQKSSQAPKLLFHYYDKDFNNEADTPDNFQSRRPNTSFCFLDIRSPGLGDTAMYLCATSTFRDNRSPLHFGNGTRLTVT.

The rearrangement joins TRBV19 to TRBJ2-1; 7 nucleotides line up with TRBD1. Per germline, CDR1 LNHDA and CDR2 SQIVND (reference sequence). This CDR3 is 16 amino acids long. V shed 4 bases, J shed 4 bases, and the junction held 10 bases outside the gene matches. The CDR3 region is CASSRYRGQTYNEQFF. Written as DNA, the CDR3 is TGTGCCAGTAGTAGGTATAGGGGACAGACGTACAATGAGCAGTTCTTC.

The genes are TRBV12-3 or TRBV12-4 and TRBJ1-3; D call uncertain. With 5 bases removed from V and 4 bases from J, the gap between germline ends came to 12 bases. The CDR3 runs 14 residues. The CDR3 DNA reads TGTGCCAGCAGTGACTCCGGGGTAGGAAACACCATATATTTT. It yields the protein CASSDSGVGNTIYF.

There are a few counts of this clonotype. V gene TRBV27 combines with J gene TRBJ2-3; 7 bases agree with TRBD2. Trimming removed 5 bases from V and 4 bases from J; junction bases left unmatched: 15. This CDR3 has 17 amino acids. Germline V CDR1 and CDR2: MNHEY, SMNVEV (reference sequence). The DNA for the CDR3 is TGTGCCAGCAGTCCACTAGCGTTTGGGCGGGGCCCAGATACGCAGTATTTT. This gives the protein CASSPLAFGRGPDTQYF.

This clonotype was counted ten times or more. The chain employs TRBV11-2 and TRBJ2-7; 8 bases are a match to TRBD2. With V trimmed by 3 bases and J by 2 bases, 3 bases remained unmatched. Germline-derived CDR1 and CDR2 are SGHAT and FQNNGV. This CDR3 has 14 amino acids. The CDR3 loop is CASSFGGGAYEQYF. The CDR3 DNA reads as TGTGCCAGCAGCTTCGGGGGGGGGGCCTACGAGCAGTACTTC.

This rearrangement joins TRBV15 to TRBJ2-7; weak D call: TRBD2 (6 bases). This CDR3 has 14 amino acids. V was trimmed by 8 bases and J by 2 bases, leaving 16 bases between them. Germline V CDR1 and CDR2: LNHNV, YYDKDF (reference sequence). DNA for the CDR3: TGTGCCACCGTCCTCGGGACTTCGACCTACGAGCAGTACTTC. Protein: CATVLGTSTYEQYF.

This clonotype was seen repeatedly, ten times or more. This chain uses TRBV12-3 or TRBV12-4 with TRBJ2-5, with a weak D call TRBD2 (5 bases). The CDR3 covers 15 residues. Deletions cut 4 bases from V and 3 bases from J, with 15 bases between. The CDR3 nucleotides read TGTGCCAGCAGTTATTGGGCTGGAGGAGAAGAGACCCAGTACTTC. Its protein product is CASSYWAGGEETQYF.